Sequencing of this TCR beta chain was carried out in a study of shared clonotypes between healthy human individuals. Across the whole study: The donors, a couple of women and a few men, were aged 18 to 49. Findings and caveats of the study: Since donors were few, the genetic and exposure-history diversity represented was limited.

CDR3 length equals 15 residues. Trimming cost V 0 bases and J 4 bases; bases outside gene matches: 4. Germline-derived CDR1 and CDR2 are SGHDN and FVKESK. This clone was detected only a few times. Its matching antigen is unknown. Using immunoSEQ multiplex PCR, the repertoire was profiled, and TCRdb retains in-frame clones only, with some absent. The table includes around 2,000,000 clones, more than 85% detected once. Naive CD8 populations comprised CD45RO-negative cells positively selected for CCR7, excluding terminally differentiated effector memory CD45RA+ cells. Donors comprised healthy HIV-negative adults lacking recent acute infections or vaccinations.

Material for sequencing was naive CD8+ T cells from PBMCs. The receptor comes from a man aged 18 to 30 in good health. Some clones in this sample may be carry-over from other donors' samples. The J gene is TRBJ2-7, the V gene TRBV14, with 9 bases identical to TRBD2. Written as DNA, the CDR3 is TGTGCCAGCAGCCAAGAGAGCGGGAGGTTGTACGAGCAGTACTTC. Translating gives CASSQESGRLYEQYF.